The 18 T cell receptor beta chains below all came from one sample that was sequenced in a study of T cells in women clearing cervical HPV infection. Using immunoSEQ multiplex PCR, the repertoire was profiled, and TCRdb retains in-frame clones only, with some absent. There are tens of thousands of clones in the sample, with approximately 0.98% held by the top ten. Sequencing was performed on blood buffy coat. Source of these receptors: a woman between 18 and 70 years old with a cervical HPV16 infection that either progressed to CIN3+ or cleared (not recorded which).

The CDR3 here is CASSSDRSSYNSPLFF. The sequenced CDR3 bases are TGTGCCAGTAGTAGCGACAGAAGCTCCTATAATTCACCA. The chain couples TRBV19 to TRBJ1-4, with D possibly TRBD1 on 5 matching bases. The read ends 3 residues shy of where the CDR3 ends; the end is completed using the germline J gene. CDR1 is LNHDA, CDR2 SQIVND, per germline (reference sequence). The CDR3 runs 16 residues.

Details on this clone: The read comes to an end 3 residues before the CDR3 does, leaving the germline J gene to fill in the end. The V gene is TRBV5-1, the J gene TRBJ2-5; TRBD2 aligns across 10 bases. The CDR3 sequence is 15 residues long. In germline, CDR1 is SGHRS, CDR2 YFSETQ. CDR3 in amino acids: CASSLPSGGTDTQYF. The sequenced part of the CDR3 DNA is TGCGCCAGCAGCTTACCTAGCGGGGGCACAGATACC.

For this clone: The read terminates 3 residues before the CDR3 end, so the remaining end is supplied by the germline J gene. The V gene is TRBV14, the J gene TRBJ2-5; D remains unclear. Germline V gene data show CDR1 as SGHDN and CDR2 as FVKESK. The CDR3 extends over 13 amino acids. V dropped 1 base and J dropped 5 bases, with 8 bases sitting between them. The sequenced CDR3 bases are TGTGCCAGCAGCCAAGTTGCGCGGGAGACC. It specifies CASSQVARET. The CDR3, in full, reads CASSQVARETQYF.

A word on this clone: The read comes to an end 3 residues before the CDR3 does, leaving the germline J gene to fill in the end. V is TRBV5-1 and J is TRBJ1-2, with a weak D call TRBD1 (6 bases). The CDR3 length is 15 residues. CDR1 and CDR2 (germline): SGHRS, YFSETQ. The CDR3 bases that were read are TGCGCCAGCAGCTTGGCAGCGGGGGGACAAGAGACC. The encoded protein is CASSLAAGGQET. Given in full, the CDR3 is CASSLAAGGQETYTF.

In the case of this clone: The read ends 3 residues early relative to the CDR3; the germline J gene fills the gap. The chain is built from TRBV19 and TRBJ2-1; 9 bases are a match to TRBD1. Germline V gene sequence: CDR1 LNHDA, CDR2 SQIVND (reference sequence). J lost 8 bases, V lost 9 bases, and 20 bases had no gene match. This CDR3 has 17 residues. CDR3 sequence reads: CASESPGTGRLIHEQFF. CDR3 bases read: TGTGCCAGCGAAAGCCCCGGGACAGGGAGATTGATACATGAG.

As to this clone: The missing CDR3 end, 3 residues past where the read stops, is filled in from the germline J gene. This chain joins TRBV19 and TRBJ1-1, with D possibly matching TRBD1 (6 bases). The CDR3 is made up of 13 amino acids. V lost 5 bases and J 0 bases, leaving 7 bases between the germline ends. Germline CDR1 LNHDA, CDR2 SQIVND (reference sequence). This CDR3 reads CASSAGVNTEAFF. The CDR3 DNA, read in part, is TGTGCCAGTAGTGCAGGGGTGAACACTGAA.

CDR3 bases read: TGCAGCGTTGCGGTTCCTACTGGGACAGTCTATGGC. Its protein product is CSVAVPTGTVYG. The complete CDR3 protein is CSVAVPTGTVYGYTF. The chain joins TRBV29-1 to TRBJ1-2; 7 bases are a match to TRBD1. The CDR3 extends 3 residues past the end of the read, so its final part is completed from the germline J gene. Germline V gives CDR1 SQVTM, CDR2 ANQGSEA. V shed 4 bases and J 4 bases; nucleotides not matched to a gene: 12. There are 15 residues in the CDR3. The full variable domain, with the rest looked up from reference TRBV29-1 and TRBJ1-2, is SAVISQKPSRDICQRGTSLTIQCQVDSQVTMMFWYRQQPGQSLTLIATANQGSEATYESGFVIDKFPISRPNLTFSTLTVSNMSPEDSSIYLCSVAVPTGTVYGYTFGSGTRLTVV.

Turning to this clone: Coverage ceases 3 residues before the CDR3 finishes, and the germline J gene fills in the end. This chain links TRBV19 with TRBJ1-2; weak D call: TRBD1 (6 bases). The CDR3 has 15 residues. Germline V gene data show CDR1 as LNHDA and CDR2 as SQIVND (reference sequence). The DNA read from the CDR3 is TGTGCCAGTACCCCAAAGGGGGACTATCCCTACGAC. Protein: CASTPKGDYPYD. The whole CDR3 sequence reads CASTPKGDYPYDYTF. Variable domain in full (rest from reference TRBV19 and TRBJ1-2): DGGITQSPKYLFRKEGQNVTLSCEQNLNHDAMYWYRQDPGQGLRLIYYSQIVNDFQKGDIAEGYSVSREKKESFPLTVTSAQKNPTAFYLCASTPKGDYPYDYTFGSGTRLTVV.

On this clone: The CDR3 end is not reached by the read, which stops 3 residues before it; the germline J gene fills it in. J is TRBJ2-2 and V is TRBV7-6, with TRBD1 as a possible D gene (5 bases). This CDR3 has 16 amino acids. Germline V gene lookup returns CDR1 SGHVS and CDR2 FNYEAQ. The CDR3 sequence: CASSPQESSYNSPLFF. Partial CDR3 DNA: TGTGCCAGCAGTCCACAGGAAAGCTCCTATAATTCACCG.

In regard to this clone: The read gets to within 3 residues of the CDR3 end, and the germline J gene fills in the rest. The V and J genes are TRBV18 and TRBJ2-2, with a possible D match to TRBD2 (5 bases). Trimming removed 4 bases at V and 5 bases at J, with 8 bases between. The germline CDR1 and CDR2 sequences are KGHSH and LQKENI. The length of the CDR3 is 13 residues. CDR3 loop: CASSRLATGELFF. CDR3 DNA (partial): TGTGCCAGCTCACGGCTAGCTACCGGGGAG.

Notes on this clone: Coverage ceases 3 residues before the CDR3 finishes, and the germline J gene fills in the end. The gene calls are TRBV5-4 and TRBJ2-4, with TRBD1 identical over 10 bases. Germline values: CDR1 SGHNT, CDR2 YYREEE (reference sequence). The trim removed 4 bases at V and 9 bases at J, leaving 7 bases unmatched. The CDR3 is 14 residues long. The CDR3 bases that were read are TGTGCCAGCAGCCCCGGGACAGGGGCGGGCATT. Translating gives CASSPGTGAGI. The full CDR3 protein is CASSPGTGAGIQYF. The whole variable domain, filled in from reference TRBV5-4 and TRBJ2-4, reads ETGVTQSPTHLIKTRGQQVTLRCSSQSGHNTVSWYQQALGQGPQFIFQYYREEENGRGNFPPRFSGLQFPNYSSELNVNALELDDSALYLCASSPGTGAGIQYFGAGTRLSVL.

This CDR3 is CASSLQVSGELFF. The sequenced CDR3 bases are TGTGCCAGCAGCTTACAGGTTTCCGGGGAG. The rearrangement uses TRBV7-9 and TRBJ2-2; unclear D gene. The read is 3 residues too short to cover the CDR3 end, so that end is filled in from the germline J gene. The germline V gene has CDR1 SEHNR and CDR2 FQNEAQ (reference sequence). V lost 2 bases to trimming and J lost 6 bases, with 7 bases between them. CDR3 length: 13 amino acids.

As concerns this clone: The CDR3 extends 3 residues past the end of the read, so its final part is completed from the germline J gene. The rearrangement links TRBV7-9 to TRBJ2-2, with no clear D. CDR1 is SEHNR, CDR2 FQNEAQ, per germline (reference sequence). CDR3 length: 15 amino acids. V lost 2 bases and J lost 0, with 7 bases in between. The CDR3 spells CASSLSGANTGELFF. The sequenced part of the CDR3 DNA is TGTGCCAGCAGCTTATCGGGTGCGAACACCGGGGAG.

For this clone: The CDR3 goes on 3 residues after the read ends, and that part is filled in from the germline J gene. The V gene is TRBV6-1, the J gene TRBJ2-4; TRBD2 is a possible D gene (6 bases). Per the germline V gene, CDR1 is MNHNS and CDR2 is SASEGT. The CDR3 contains 16 residues. Trimming pared 1 base from V and 1 base from J, leaving 11 bases between. CDR3 DNA (partial): TGTGCCAGCAGTGAAGGGGGGGAAGGGGCCAAAAACATT. It yields the protein CASSEGGEGAKNI. From start to end, the CDR3 is CASSEGGEGAKNIQYF.

For this clone: From the germline J gene comes the end of the CDR3, since the read stops 3 residues before it. The genes are TRBV2 and TRBJ2-7; perhaps TRBD1 as D (6 bases). In germline, CDR1 is SNHLY, CDR2 FYNNEI. This CDR3 has 13 residues. With 5 bases removed from V and 2 bases from J, the gap between germline ends came to 10 bases. The CDR3 bases that were read are TGTGCCAGCAGTAGGACAGCAACCTACGAG. It yields the protein CASSRTATYE. The entire CDR3 sequence reads CASSRTATYEQYF.

Remarks on this clone: The read stops 3 residues short of the end of the CDR3; the missing end is completed from the germline J gene. The chain combines TRBV2 with TRBJ1-2; 8 bases map to TRBD1. Germline CDR1 is SNHLY and CDR2 is FYNNEI. V was clipped by 3 bases and J by 6 bases; unmatched bases: 9. This CDR3 comprises 15 residues. This chain's CDR3 is CASSEGFGQGNGYTF. The sequenced CDR3 bases are TGTGCCAGCAGTGAGGGTTTTGGACAGGGCAATGGC.

Turning to this clone: The read gets to within 3 residues of the CDR3 end, and the germline J gene fills in the rest. The J gene is TRBJ1-1, the V gene TRBV7-9, with unresolved D. Trimming pared 2 bases from V and 4 bases from J, leaving 8 bases between. The germline CDR1 and CDR2 sequences are SEHNR and FQNEAQ (reference sequence). There are 13 residues in the CDR3. The sequenced part of the CDR3 DNA is TGTGCCAGCAGCTTATACAAAACCACTGAA. Residues: CASSLYKTTE. The entire CDR3 protein is CASSLYKTTEAFF.

Details on this clone: The read finishes 3 residues shy of the CDR3 end, and the germline J gene is used to complete it. The chain has TRBV20-1 and TRBJ2-1; 10 bases fit TRBD2. Germline V gene lookup returns CDR1 DFQATT and CDR2 SNEGSKA (reference sequence). J gave up 6 bases and V 4 bases, and 3 bases lay outside the gene matches. The CDR3 spans 13 residues. CDR3 loop: CSAKSGGGNEQFF. The DNA read from the CDR3 is TGCAGTGCTAAAAGCGGGGGGGGCAATGAG.